This T cell receptor (beta chain) was identified in a study of glioma-infiltrating T cells. Note on this clonotype: What it recognizes is unknown.

Per germline, CDR1 DFQATT and CDR2 SNEGSKA (reference sequence). The length of the CDR3 is 14 residues. With V trimmed by 7 bases and J by 8 bases, 12 bases remained unmatched. Using RNA template, CDR3s of TCR alpha and beta were amplified with iRepertoire arm-PCR. From the multiplex PCR reads, TCRdb called clonotypes with MiXCR, one entry per CDR3 protein. The table shows 100,000 to 150,000 distinct CDR3 sequences, with about 22% occurring only once. The study, taken as a whole, reports: Gliomas, especially low-grade, showed above-expected tissue-blood divergence; non-neoplastic patients showed below.

The clonotype comes from a human donor with low-grade glioma or glioblastoma, undergoing nonglioma brain surgery, or in good health (not recorded which). The chain joins TRBV20-1 to TRBJ2-1, with 9 bases fitting TRBD2. Specimen: glioma tissue, nonneoplastic brain tissue, or PBMCs (not recorded which). The CDR3 sequence: CSGSWASGVYEQFF. The CDR3 coding sequence is TGCAGTGGTAGTTGGGCTAGCGGGGTTTATGAGCAGTTCTTC.